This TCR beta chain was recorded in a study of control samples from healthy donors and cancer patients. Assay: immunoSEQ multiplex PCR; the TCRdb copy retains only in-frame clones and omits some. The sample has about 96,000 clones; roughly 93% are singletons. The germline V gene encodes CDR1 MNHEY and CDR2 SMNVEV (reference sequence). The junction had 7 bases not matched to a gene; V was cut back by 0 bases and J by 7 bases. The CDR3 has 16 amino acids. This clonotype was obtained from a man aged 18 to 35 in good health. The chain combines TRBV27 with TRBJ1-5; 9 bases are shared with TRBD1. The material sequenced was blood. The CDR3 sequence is CASSLSWDRVSQPQHF. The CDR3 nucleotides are TGTGCCAGCAGTTTATCGTGGGACAGGGTCAGCCAGCCCCAGCATTTT.